The 25 T cell receptor beta chains listed next were all sequenced from one sample in a study of spatial heterogeneity in lung cancer (dated by TCRdb to between 2018 and 2020). This specimen's time point label, interpreted: blood at routine non-recurrence follow-up after resection. The receptor library was made with 5' RACE. Sequencing was carried out with a NextSeq 500. TCRdb applied fastp at Q25 and MiXCR to the public reads, then kept only in-frame beta chains. Rows are unified per CDR3 protein, each entry keeping the most common DNA and genes. This sample is represented by nearly 95,000 distinct CDR3 sequences; approximately 20% of them were singletons. The top ten clonotypes cover 21% of the sample. The sample here was PBMCs, taken at follow-up. The source of these receptors is a male donor with early-stage non-small cell lung cancer.

This clonotype was seen a few times. This sequence joins TRBV24-1 and TRBJ2-3; 13 bases map to TRBD2. Germline V gives CDR1 KGHDR, CDR2 SFDVKD. CDR3 length equals 16 residues. J was trimmed by 7 bases and V by 2 bases; bases with no gene match: 5. CDR3 region: CATSDSLAGGPHTQYF. The CDR3 DNA is TGTGCCACCAGTGATTCACTAGCGGGAGGGCCGCATACGCAGTATTTT.

CDR3 DNA: TGCAGTGCTAGCTTAGCGGGGGGGCCGTCAGATACGCAGTATTTT. Translated: CSASLAGGPSDTQYF. V gene TRBV20-1 combines with J gene TRBJ2-3; TRBD2 matches at 11 bases. CDR1 and CDR2 from the germline V gene are DFQATT and SNEGSKA (reference sequence). The CDR3 is made up of 15 amino acids. Trimming took 3 bases from V and 4 from J; bases not matched to a gene: 6.

As for this clonotype: A much larger clone differs from this one at a single base, so this may be a read error. The chain is built from TRBV7-2 and TRBJ2-6, with no clear D. The CDR3 length is 12 residues. Germline V gene lookup returns CDR1 SGHTA and CDR2 FQGNSA. The CDR3 sequence: CVSSNPMNVLTF. In nucleotides, the CDR3 is TGTGTCAGCAGCAACCCGATGAACGTCCTGACTTTC.

The genes are TRBV29-1 and TRBJ1-1, with D possibly being TRBD1 (6 bases). The CDR3 loop spans 12 amino acids. From germline, CDR1 is SQVTM and CDR2 ANQGSEA. The V end was cut by 7 bases, the J end by 3 bases, with 12 bases between. CDR3 sequence (DNA): TGCAGCGGGCTACAGGGTGACACTGAAGCTTTCTTT. Its translation is CSGLQGDTEAFF.

This clonotype was seen only a few times. This chain uses TRBV20-1 with TRBJ1-2; the D is unclear. The CDR3 length is 12 residues. V was pared by 0 bases and J by 5 bases, with 7 bases between. In germline, CDR1 is DFQATT, CDR2 SNEGSKA (reference sequence). CDR3 region: CSARDLGYGYTF. CDR3 sequence (DNA): TGCAGTGCTAGAGATTTGGGATATGGCTACACCTTC.

This clonotype turned up a few times. The V and J genes are TRBV4-1 and TRBJ1-2; TRBD1 agrees at 9 bases. Germline V gene data show CDR1 as MGHRA and CDR2 as YSYEKL. The CDR3 is 14 residues long. Losses at the gene ends were 5 bases for V and 2 bases for J; bases not matched to a gene: 3. The CDR3: CASSFGTGNYGYTF. DNA for the CDR3: TGCGCCAGCAGCTTTGGGACAGGGAACTATGGCTACACCTTC.

This clonotype occurred a few times. V and J are TRBV20-1 and TRBJ2-5, with D tentatively TRBD1 (6 bases). Between the trimmed V and J ends, which lost 6 bases and 0 bases, there was a span of 23 bases. CDR1 DFQATT and CDR2 SNEGSKA come from the germline V gene (reference sequence). This CDR3 is 17 amino acids long. The CDR3 DNA follows: TGCAGTGCCACAAACCCAGGGGCCGAGGGCTACCAAGAGACCCAGTACTTC. Its protein is CSATNPGAEGYQETQYF.

The J gene is TRBJ1-6, the V gene TRBV6-5; D uncertain. Trimming left V 0 bases short and J 7 bases short, with 7 bases between. The CDR3 has 14 residues. Germline V gene lookup returns CDR1 MNHEY and CDR2 SVGAGI. The CDR3 DNA follows: TGTGCCAGCAGTTACTCGGGAGGCAATTCACCCCTCCACTTT. It is translated as CASSYSGGNSPLHF.

This clonotype was found a few times. The gene calls are TRBV7-9 and TRBJ1-3; D is uncertain. Trimming cost V 5 bases and J 0 bases, with 8 bases left between them. The CDR3 is made up of 14 amino acids. Germline CDR1 and CDR2: SEHNR and FQNEAQ (reference sequence). In DNA, the CDR3 is TGTGCCAGCAGCCCACGGGCCTCTGGAAACACCATATATTTT. The encoded protein is CASSPRASGNTIYF.

This clonotype has more than one count but fewer than ten. The V call is TRBV29-1, the J call TRBJ2-1, with D possibly matching TRBD1 (6 bases). The CDR3 totals 13 residues. Trimming pared 7 bases from V and 5 bases from J, leaving 15 bases between. CDR1 and CDR2 from the germline V gene are SQVTM and ANQGSEA. The CDR3 region is CSGRRDTNNEQFF. The CDR3 DNA reads as TGCAGCGGCCGCCGGGACACTAACAATGAGCAGTTCTTC.

The chain has TRBV27 and TRBJ2-2; a possible D gene is TRBD1 (5 bases). Germline CDR1 and CDR2: MNHEY and SMNVEV (reference sequence). Trimming took 6 bases from V and 1 from J, leaving 9 bases between them. This CDR3 region has 14 residues. The CDR3: CASRWTWNTGELFF. CDR3 coding DNA: TGTGCCAGCAGGTGGACATGGAACACCGGGGAGCTGTTTTTT.

J is TRBJ1-1 and V is TRBV20-1; D is perhaps TRBD1 (5 bases). CDR1 is DFQATT, CDR2 SNEGSKA, per germline (reference sequence). This CDR3 has 14 residues. CDR3 bases: TGCAGCGTCCTCCCCGGGACGATGAACACTGAAGCTTTCTTT. It is translated as CSVLPGTMNTEAFF.

In its sample, this clonotype was seen a few times. The chain links TRBV9 to TRBJ2-1, with D unclear. CDR1 is SGDLS, CDR2 YYNGEE, per germline. Trimming shortened V by 0 bases and J by 8 bases, and 15 bases separated the two germline ends. The CDR3 sequence is 15 residues long. This chain's CDR3 is CASSVDGSPRHEQFF. The CDR3 DNA reads TGTGCCAGCAGCGTAGATGGCAGCCCTAGGCATGAGCAGTTCTTC.

This clonotype has only a few counts. The CDR3 nucleotides read TGTGCCAGCAGCTACGGGACAGGGTACTCCTACGAGCAGTACTTC. It is translated as CASSYGTGYSYEQYF. The rearrangement uses TRBV7-3 and TRBJ2-7; TRBD1 aligns across 9 bases. V trimming: 4 bases; J trimming: 0 bases; junction bases outside the gene matches: 4. In germline, CDR1 is SGHTA, CDR2 FQGTGA. CDR3 length: 15 residues.

The rearrangement joins TRBV20-1 to TRBJ2-5; 7 nucleotides agree with TRBD1. This CDR3 has 15 residues. Germline V CDR1 and CDR2: DFQATT, SNEGSKA (reference sequence). With 0 bases clipped from V and 1 base from J, the junction kept 5 bases outside the gene matches. Written as DNA, the CDR3 is TGCAGTGCTAGAGATTTAGACAGGGCCCAAGAGACCCAGTACTTC. Translating gives CSARDLDRAQETQYF.

This clonotype has a handful of counts. The chain employs TRBV29-1 and TRBJ2-3; D is possibly TRBD1 or TRBD2 (6 bases each). CDR1 SQVTM and CDR2 ANQGSEA come from the germline V gene. The CDR3 totals 15 residues. V lost 4 bases and J lost 3, with 17 bases in between. CDR3 region: CSVVVGGSKTDTQYF. In DNA form, the CDR3 reads TGCAGCGTTGTTGTAGGGGGGTCCAAAACAGATACGCAGTATTTT.

In this sample, this clonotype turned up once. This rearrangement joins TRBV27 to TRBJ1-5, with D perhaps TRBD1 (5 bases). V gave up 3 bases and J gave up 3 bases, with 9 bases separating them. The V gene's germline CDR1 is MNHEY and CDR2 SMNVEV (reference sequence). CDR3 length equals 14 residues. CDR3 residues: CASSFSGPNQPQHF. CDR3 in DNA: TGTGCCAGCAGTTTTTCGGGACCCAATCAGCCCCAGCATTTT.

This clonotype was observed at least ten times. V usage is TRBV19 and J usage is TRBJ1-5, with a possible D match to TRBD1 (6 bases). CDR1 is LNHDA, CDR2 SQIVND, per germline (reference sequence). There are 16 residues in the CDR3. V lost 4 bases to trimming and J lost 1 base, with 14 bases between them. CDR3 bases: TGTGCCAGTAGTAATTTACAGGGCCGGAGCAATCAGCCCCAGCATTTT. It specifies CASSNLQGRSNQPQHF.

The chain has TRBV24-1 and TRBJ2-2; 13 bases are a match to TRBD2. V shed 4 bases and J 4 bases; nucleotides not matched to a gene: 8. CDR1 KGHDR and CDR2 SFDVKD come from the germline V gene. The CDR3 length is 18 residues. In DNA, the CDR3 is TGTGCCACCAGTGACCCGGGACTAGCGGGACGAATCACCGGGGAGCTGTTTTTT. This translates into CATSDPGLAGRITGELFF.

The table lists this clonotype with a few counts. The J gene is TRBJ2-1, the V gene TRBV7-8; D gene unclear. V dropped 3 bases and J dropped 3 bases, with 6 bases sitting between them. The CDR3 length is 13 residues. CDR1 SGHVS and CDR2 FQNEAQ come from the germline V gene. CDR3 amino acids: CASSFDNYNEQFF. CDR3 coding DNA: TGTGCCAGCAGCTTTGATAACTACAATGAGCAGTTCTTC.

This clonotype occurred a few times. V is TRBV7-2 and J is TRBJ2-5; D gene uncertain. Trimming left V 5 bases short and J 4 bases short, with 11 bases between. Germline lookup yields CDR1 SGHTA and CDR2 FQGNSA. The CDR3 extends over 13 amino acids. CDR3 sequence: CASSLRYRETQYF. CDR3 bases: TGTGCCAGCAGCCTTCGGTACCGAGAGACCCAGTACTTC.

The chain recombines TRBV24-1 with TRBJ2-1; no clear D gene. V lost 6 bases to trimming and J lost 9 bases, with 8 bases between them. The CDR3 runs to 11 residues. Germline CDR1 is KGHDR and CDR2 is SFDVKD. The CDR3 loop reads CATSKLSEQFF. In nucleotides, the CDR3 is TGTGCCACCAGTAAGTTGAGTGAGCAGTTCTTC.

This clonotype has more than one count but fewer than ten. The chain carries TRBV12-3 or TRBV12-4 and TRBJ2-3; TRBD2 might be the D (5 bases). The CDR3 runs to 15 residues. V lost 5 bases, J lost 2 bases, and 14 bases lay in between. The CDR3 nucleotides read TGTGCCAGCAGTCCTTCGGGGAGAGCCACAGATACGCAGTATTTT. Amino acid sequence: CASSPSGRATDTQYF.

The rearrangement uses TRBV7-9 and TRBJ2-1, with D perhaps TRBD2 (5 bases). CDR1 and CDR2 (germline): SEHNR, FQNEAQ (reference sequence). Trimming took 3 bases from V and 2 from J, leaving 11 bases between them. The CDR3 extends over 15 amino acids. Here the CDR3 reads CASSLSGNTYNEQFF. The DNA of the CDR3 is TGTGCCAGCAGCTTGTCGGGAAATACCTACAATGAGCAGTTCTTC.

This sequence joins TRBV20-1 and TRBJ2-1; 12 bases are shared with TRBD2. Germline CDR1 and CDR2: DFQATT and SNEGSKA (reference sequence). CDR3 length: 15 residues. Losses at the gene ends were 3 bases for V and 7 bases for J; bases not matched to a gene: 7. CDR3 sequence: CSASALAGGPNEQFF. CDR3 nucleotide sequence: TGCAGTGCTAGTGCCCTAGCGGGAGGGCCAAATGAGCAGTTCTTC.